Shown below are 29 T cell receptor beta chains from a single sample sequenced in a study of glioma-infiltrating T cells after dendritic cell vaccination. Data came from immunoSEQ multiplex PCR; TCRdb stores just in-frame clones and leaves some out. The sample shows roughly 41,000 clones, roughly 79% of them seen only once. The sequencing here drew on blood, taken before dendritic cell vaccination. These receptors were taken from a human donor with glioblastoma.

The rearrangement joins TRBV6-6 to TRBJ1-5; D ambiguous. The CDR3 contains 15 residues. The V and J ends lost 4 bases and 3 bases respectively, with 13 bases between them. Germline CDR1 and CDR2: MNHNY and SVGAGI (reference sequence). In DNA form, the CDR3 reads TGTGCCAGCAGTTCTCTCAGGCCCAACAATCAGCCCCAGCATTTT. Protein: CASSSLRPNNQPQHF.

The chain combines TRBV9 with TRBJ2-1; D is uncertain. Trimming took 4 bases from V and 5 from J, leaving 10 bases between them. The length of the CDR3 is 13 residues. Looked up from germline, CDR1 is SGDLS and CDR2 is YYNGEE. CDR3 coding DNA: TGTGCCAGCAGCCCGCGACTGCACAATGAGCAGTTCTTC. Its translation is CASSPRLHNEQFF.

The genes are TRBV10-3 and TRBJ2-3; the D gene is possibly TRBD2 (7 bases). CDR1 and CDR2 from the germline V gene are ENHRY and SYGVKD. The CDR3 has 15 amino acids. V was pared by 10 bases and J by 3 bases, with 20 bases between. Here the CDR3 reads CATQGGAVKTDTQYF. CDR3 DNA sequence: TGTGCCACCCAAGGGGGGGCAGTTAAGACAGATACGCAGTATTTT.

The V call is TRBV4-2, the J call TRBJ2-2; no reliable D call. V lost 1 base to trimming and J lost 1 base, with 4 bases between them. This CDR3 region has 14 residues. The germline V gene encodes CDR1 LGHNA and CDR2 YNFKEQ. CDR3 loop: CASSQVVNTGELFF. CDR3 DNA: TGTGCCAGCAGCCAAGTAGTGAACACCGGGGAGCTGTTTTTT.

The V and J genes are TRBV5-1 and TRBJ2-7; TRBD2 agrees at 12 bases. CDR1 is SGHRS and CDR2 is YFSETQ in the germline V gene. This CDR3 spans 16 amino acids. V trimming: 0 bases; J trimming: 2 bases; junction bases outside the gene matches: 3. For the CDR3, the DNA is TGCGCCAGCAGCTTGGAGACTAGCGGGGGACCCTACGAGCAGTACTTC. It specifies CASSLETSGGPYEQYF. The whole variable domain, filled in from reference TRBV5-1 and TRBJ2-7, reads KAGVTQTPRYLIKTRGQQVTLSCSPISGHRSVSWYQQTPGQGLQFLFEYFSETQRNKGNFPGRFSGRQFSNSRSEMNVSTLELGDSALYLCASSLETSGGPYEQYFGPGTRLTVT.

The genes are TRBV4-2 and TRBJ2-7; perhaps TRBD1 as D (6 bases). V lost 5 bases, J lost 2 bases, and 10 bases lay in between. Germline CDR1 reads LGHNA; CDR2 reads YNFKEQ. This CDR3 contains 13 residues. CDR3 sequence: CASSWDITYEQYF. The CDR3 coding sequence is TGTGCCAGCAGCTGGGACATTACCTACGAGCAGTACTTC.

This clone was recorded once. V usage is TRBV7-9 and J usage is TRBJ1-1, with D possibly matching TRBD1 (5 bases). The CDR3 is 14 residues long. The germline CDR1 and CDR2 sequences are SEHNR and FQNEAQ (reference sequence). V was cut by 3 bases and J by 0 bases, with 8 bases left in between. CDR3 residues: CASSFGGVNTEAFF. The CDR3, as DNA: TGTGCCAGCAGCTTTGGGGGGGTGAACACTGAAGCTTTCTTT.

The chain joins TRBV5-5 to TRBJ1-2, with 7 nucleotides matching TRBD1. The germline V gene encodes CDR1 SGHKS and CDR2 YYEKEE (reference sequence). Trimming cost V 0 bases and J 8 bases; bases outside gene matches: 7. This CDR3 comprises 14 residues. CDR3 DNA: TGTGCCAGCAGCTTGGAGGGGGCGGGTATCGGCTACACCTTC. This encodes CASSLEGAGIGYTF.

The CDR3: CASSPGLNTEAFF. CDR3 DNA: TGTGCCAGCAGCCCGGGTCTGAACACTGAAGCTTTCTTT. The V gene is TRBV13, the J gene TRBJ1-1; no clear D gene. The CDR3 extends over 13 amino acids. The germline V and J ends were trimmed by 5 bases and 0 bases, with 7 bases remaining between them. From germline, CDR1 is PRHDT and CDR2 FYEKMQ (reference sequence).

The genes are TRBV30 and TRBJ1-1; D remains ambiguous. Trimming took off 1 base at V and 2 bases at J, with 11 bases between the two ends. Germline V gene data show CDR1 as GTSNPN and CDR2 as SVGIG (reference sequence). This CDR3 is 14 amino acids long. The CDR3 loop is CAWSGYGPNTEAFF. In DNA form, the CDR3 reads TGTGCCTGGAGTGGGTATGGGCCAAACACTGAAGCTTTCTTT.

The chain carries TRBV6-1 and TRBJ2-7; the D gene is possibly TRBD1 (5 bases). The germline gives CDR1 MNHNS, CDR2 SASEGT. Trimming shortened V by 4 bases and J by 2 bases, and 12 bases separated the two germline ends. The CDR3 is 14 amino acids. CDR3 nucleotide sequence: TGTGCCAGCAGTGGGACAATAACCGCCTACGAGCAGTACTTC. Its protein is CASSGTITAYEQYF.

The rearrangement joins TRBV11-2 to TRBJ2-1; 11 bases are a match to TRBD2. CDR3 length: 15 residues. Germline values: CDR1 SGHAT, CDR2 FQNNGV. J was trimmed by 7 bases and V by 6 bases; bases with no gene match: 8. CDR3 amino acids: CASSRMGTSGNEQFF. The CDR3 coding sequence is TGTGCCAGCAGTCGCATGGGGACTAGCGGAAATGAGCAGTTCTTC.

This chain links TRBV9 with TRBJ2-7, with 12 bases that match TRBD2. V lost 4 bases to trimming and J lost 1 base; unmatched junction nucleotides: 6. The CDR3 contains 16 residues. Germline V gene data show CDR1 as SGDLS and CDR2 as YYNGEE. CDR3 in amino acids: CASSRTSGDRSYEQYF. In nucleotides, the CDR3 is TGTGCCAGCAGCCGGACTAGCGGGGACAGATCCTACGAGCAGTACTTC.

This sequence joins TRBV4-1 and TRBJ1-2; perhaps TRBD1 as D (5 bases). Trimming took 3 bases from V and 4 from J, leaving 18 bases between them. The CDR3 covers 16 residues. Germline lookup yields CDR1 MGHRA and CDR2 YSYEKL. The CDR3 loop is CASSHWAGVPPYGYTF. In DNA form, the CDR3 reads TGCGCCAGCAGCCACTGGGCGGGGGTGCCACCCTATGGCTACACCTTC.

V usage is TRBV5-8 and J usage is TRBJ1-5, with TRBD1 matching over 8 bases. CDR1 is SGHTS and CDR2 is YDEGEE in the germline V gene. V lost 0 bases, J lost 6 bases, and 5 bases stayed unmatched. The CDR3 runs 15 residues. The CDR3 here is CASSLGGRGLQPQHF. The CDR3 coding sequence is TGTGCCAGCAGCTTGGGGGGCAGGGGGCTTCAGCCCCAGCATTTT.

The chain has TRBV27 and TRBJ2-3; 9 bases agree with TRBD2. This CDR3 spans 16 amino acids. V lost 5 bases, J lost 4 bases, and 10 bases stayed unmatched. Germline values: CDR1 MNHEY, CDR2 SMNVEV (reference sequence). CDR3 DNA sequence: TGTGCCAGCAGTCCCATTCCCAGCGGGGGGCCAGATACGCAGTATTTT. Translated: CASSPIPSGGPDTQYF.

The J gene is TRBJ2-1, the V gene TRBV5-1, with a weak D call TRBD1 (6 bases). Trimming removed 5 bases at V and 10 bases at J, with 13 bases between. CDR1 and CDR2 (germline): SGHRS, YFSETQ. The CDR3 length is 12 residues. CDR3 sequence: CASRATGLEQFF. CDR3 sequence (DNA): TGCGCCAGCAGGGCTACAGGGTTAGAGCAGTTCTTC.

This clone was observed a single time. The chain employs TRBV27 and TRBJ2-2; the D gene is possibly TRBD1 (5 bases). CDR3 size: 16 residues. Germline V CDR1 and CDR2: MNHEY, SMNVEV (reference sequence). Trimming took off 3 bases at V and 6 bases at J, with 17 bases between the two ends. In DNA form, the CDR3 reads TGTGCCAGCAGTTTGGGCGGATTAGGGGTCCCCGGGGAGCTGTTTTTT. Amino acid sequence: CASSLGGLGVPGELFF.

This chain links TRBV5-1 with TRBJ2-7; TRBD2 matches 8 bases. Germline CDR1 reads SGHRS; CDR2 reads YFSETQ. This CDR3 has 15 amino acids. V trimming: 0 bases; J trimming: 4 bases; junction bases outside the gene matches: 6. The CDR3 spells CASSLDTSGVYEQYF. The CDR3 region has the DNA TGCGCCAGCAGCTTGGACACTAGCGGAGTTTACGAGCAGTACTTC.

The rearrangement joins TRBV5-4 to TRBJ2-1, with TRBD2 identical over 7 bases. The length of the CDR3 is 16 residues. Germline V gene sequence: CDR1 SGHNT, CDR2 YYREEE (reference sequence). Trimming cost V 1 base and J 8 bases; bases outside gene matches: 12. The CDR3: CASSLFGGGGLDEQFF. DNA for the CDR3: TGTGCCAGCAGCTTGTTTGGCGGGGGAGGATTGGATGAGCAGTTCTTC.

As to this clone: At one end, the junction sequence differs from germline, possibly due to a read error. V is TRBV10-3 and J is TRBJ2-7, with D tentatively TRBD2 (5 bases). This CDR3 has 12 residues. The germline V gene has CDR1 ENHRY and CDR2 SYGVKD. The CDR3 bases are TGTGCCACCAGTGTTAGCGTCAACGAGCAGTACTTC. It yields the protein CATSVSVNEQYF.

The chain couples TRBV5-1 to TRBJ1-2; D is ambiguous. Germline loops: CDR1 SGHRS, CDR2 YFSETQ. CDR3 length equals 14 residues. Trimming removed 0 bases at V and 2 bases at J, with 8 bases between. For the CDR3, the DNA is TGCGCCAGCAGCTTGGAGTGGGAGAACTATGGCTACACCTTC. This sequence encodes CASSLEWENYGYTF.

The chain joins TRBV30 to TRBJ1-2; D call uncertain. The V and J ends lost 8 bases and 8 bases respectively, with 9 bases between them. The CDR3 totals 9 residues. CDR1 GTSNPN and CDR2 SVGIG come from the germline V gene (reference sequence). Written as DNA, the CDR3 is TGTGCCAGCTATCCGGGCTACACCTTC. Translated: CASYPGYTF.

This clone was observed a handful of times. The gene calls are TRBV7-3 and TRBJ2-1, with TRBD2 matching 8 bases. This CDR3 contains 14 residues. CDR1 SGHTA and CDR2 FQGTGA come from the germline V gene. Trimming removed 5 bases from V and 9 bases from J; junction bases left unmatched: 9. CDR3 coding DNA: TGTGCCAGCAGCCCCCTTCCGGGGACTAGTGAGCAGTTCTTC. It codes for CASSPLPGTSEQFF.

The chain has TRBV7-6 and TRBJ1-2, with TRBD1 matching 8 bases. Trimming cost V 6 bases and J 4 bases; bases outside gene matches: 1. This CDR3 comprises 12 residues. The germline gives CDR1 SGHVS, CDR2 FNYEAQ. DNA for the CDR3: TGTGCCAGCAGGGGGACAGGCTATGGCTACACCTTC. Translated, it gives CASRGTGYGYTF. The full variable domain, its missing parts supplied by reference TRBV7-6 and TRBJ1-2, is GAGVSQSPRYKVTKRGQDVALRCDPISGHVSLYWYRQALGQGPEFLTYFNYEAQQDKSGLPNDRFSAERPEGSISTLTIQRTEQRDSAMYRCASRGTGYGYTFGSGTRLTVV.

On this clone: The germline gene is not matched at one end of the junction; a read error may be the cause. Different DNA sequences within this sample yield the same CDR3. This chain links TRBV9 with TRBJ1-6; D not resolved. The CDR3 has 15 residues. From germline, CDR1 is SGDLS and CDR2 YYNGEE. CDR3 region: CASSVTGIDNSPLHF. CDR3 in DNA: TGTGCCAGCAGCGTAACGGGAATCGATAATTCCCCCCTCCACTTT. Full variable domain (rest looked up from reference TRBV9 and TRBJ1-6): DSGVTQTPKHLITATGQRVTLRCSPRSGDLSVYWYQQSLDQGLQFLIQYYNGEERAKGNILERFSAQQFPDLHSELNLSSLELGDSALYFCASSVTGIDNSPLHFGNGTRLTVT.

The rearrangement uses TRBV7-2 and TRBJ1-3; the D gene is possibly TRBD1 (6 bases). The V gene's germline CDR1 is SGHTA and CDR2 FQGNSA. CDR3 length: 15 residues. The ends were cut back, 5 bases at V and 7 bases at J, with 18 bases in the middle. The DNA for the CDR3 is TGTGCCAGCAGCCGTTCACCACAGGGAGAGAACACCATATATTTT. Amino acids: CASSRSPQGENTIYF.

The chain employs TRBV7-9 and TRBJ2-3; D unclear. The V gene's germline CDR1 is SEHNR and CDR2 FQNEAQ (reference sequence). V was pared by 1 base and J by 6 bases, with 11 bases between. The CDR3 covers 14 residues. DNA of the CDR3: TGTGCCAGCAGCTTAGAAGTATCCGCGGATACGCAGTATTTT. Translating it yields CASSLEVSADTQYF.

This clone has just a few counts. The rearrangement uses TRBV5-1 and TRBJ1-2; 9 bases agree with TRBD1. With V trimmed by 2 bases and J by 6 bases, 5 bases remained unmatched. The germline CDR1 and CDR2 sequences are SGHRS and YFSETQ. CDR3 length equals 14 residues. For the CDR3, the DNA is TGCGCCAGCAGCTTAACAGGGGGCGTGGATGGCTACACCTTC. It encodes CASSLTGGVDGYTF.